These T cell receptor beta chains were read from a single sample in a study of cytomegalovirus exposure and HLA in healthy donors. The protocol was immunoSEQ multiplex PCR, while the TCRdb copy is restricted to in-frame clones and leaves out a portion. The data show roughly 67,000 clones, with around 75% seen just once and under 9% held by the top ten. The sequencing sample was made of PBMCs. The receptors were gathered from a man in his fifties or sixties in good health and CMV-seropositive. Each CDR3 is given with its conserved first and last residue. D genes are given only for firm matches. A row's size may be missing; if present it is once, few, many or a size class.

v_call	d_call	clone_size	j_call	cdr3_nt	cdr3_aa
TRBV2	NA	few	TRBJ2-1	TGTGCCAGCACAAGCCTCGAGCAGTTCTTC	CASTSLEQFF
TRBV7-8	TRBD2	NA	TRBJ2-1	TGTGCCAGCAGCTTAGGGCCAGCGGGGGGTTATGAGCAGTTCTTC	CASSLGPAGGYEQFF
TRBV9	NA	NA	TRBJ2-4	TGTGCCAGCAGCGTAGGTGCTCAGGGGATGCAAAACATTCAGTACTTC	CASSVGAQGMQNIQYF
TRBV18	NA	NA	TRBJ1-5	TGTGCCAGCTCAACCCGGGACGGGAGAAATCAGCCCCAGCATTTT	CASSTRDGRNQPQHF
TRBV5-1	NA	NA	TRBJ2-2	TGCGCCAGCAGCGCCATCACCCAGGGAACCGGGGAGCTGTTTTTT	CASSAITQGTGELFF
TRBV6-1	TRBD2	NA	TRBJ2-7	TGTGCCAGCAGTGGAGGAAACCCTGGACTAGCGGGATTCAACTACGAGCAGTACTTC	CASSGGNPGLAGFNYEQYF
TRBV5-1	TRBD1	NA	TRBJ2-7	TGCGCCAGCAGCCGATGGGACAGCGACTACGAGCAGTACTTC	CASSRWDSDYEQYF
TRBV5-4	NA	NA	TRBJ2-1	TGTGCCAGCAGCTTGAACCCCGCCAGGGCCCAATATGAGCAGTTCTTC	CASSLNPARAQYEQFF
TRBV7-2	NA	NA	TRBJ2-7	TGTGCCAGCAGCTGGTTTGGGGGCCCAGAGCGCGAGCAGTACTTC	CASSWFGGPEREQYF
TRBV5-1	NA	NA	TRBJ2-7	TGCGCCAGCAGCGACCAGGGGCTGGCTGGCGAGCAGTACTTC	CASSDQGLAGEQYF
TRBV7-8	NA	once	TRBJ1-2	TGTGCCAGCAGCTTAGATCAGGCCTATGGCTACACCTTC	CASSLDQAYGYTF
TRBV5-5	NA	once	TRBJ1-2	TGTGCCAGCAGCTTGGAGGCAGGTACCCCCTATATGAGCTATGGCTACACCTTC	CASSLEAGTPYMSYGYTF
TRBV7-9	NA	NA	TRBJ2-3	TGTGCCAGCAGTTATCCCACAGATACGCAGTATTTT	CASSYPTDTQYF
TRBV27	NA	NA	TRBJ1-2	TGTGCCAGCGGCATGATGGGCACCCGATATGGCTACACCTTC	CASGMMGTRYGYTF
TRBV11-2	TRBD1	NA	TRBJ2-7	TGTGCCAGCAGCTTAGGGGTCAGGGGGTCATCATTTTCCTACGAGCAGTACTTC	CASSLGVRGSSFSYEQYF
TRBV25-1	TRBD1	NA	TRBJ2-3	TGTGCCAGCAGTGGACAGGGTGGTAGCACAGATACGCAGTATTTT	CASSGQGGSTDTQYF
TRBV27	NA	NA	TRBJ1-2	TGTGCCAGCTTCGGGGGGGTGAACTATGGCTACACCTTC	CASFGGVNYGYTF
TRBV4-1	TRBD2	NA	TRBJ2-3	TGCGCCAGCAGCCTTTCCGGCCTCGGGAGGGCCGCAGATACGCAGTATTTT	CASSLSGLGRAADTQYF
TRBV6-1	NA	NA	TRBJ2-2	TGTGCCAGCAAACCGCCTATGAACACCGGGGAGCTGTTTTTT	CASKPPMNTGELFF
TRBV27	TRBD2	NA	TRBJ2-1	TGTGCCAGCAGTTCCTTGGCTAGCGGGAGATACAATGAGCAGTTCTTC	CASSSLASGRYNEQFF
TRBV5-6	NA	NA	TRBJ1-1	TGTGCCAGCAGCCAAGCGGGGGGAGGCACTGAAGCTTTCTTT	CASSQAGGGTEAFF
TRBV6-5	TRBD1	NA	TRBJ1-1	TGTGCCAGCAGACTAGGACAGGGATATGAAGCTTTCTTT	CASRLGQGYEAFF
TRBV9	NA	NA	TRBJ1-6	TGCGCCAGCAGCGTAGTTCGTCCTACTAAGTCGGTTCAGGGAAATTCACCCCTCCACTTT	CASSVVRPTKSVQGNSPLHF
TRBV5-4	TRBD1	NA	TRBJ2-1	TGTGCCAGCAGCTTATTAAAGGGGGCTTCGCCACCGCTCAATGAGCAGTTCTTC	CASSLLKGASPPLNEQFF
TRBV27	TRBD1	NA	TRBJ1-2	TGTGCCAGCAGTTTTCAGGGACAGGGGCTTGATGGCTACACCTTC	CASSFQGQGLDGYTF